The 25 T cell receptor beta chains in this list originate from one sample, sequenced in a study of blood T cell repertoires in COVID-19 (dated by TCRdb to about 2020). Library generation was performed with the immunoSEQ multiplex PCR assay. TCRdb provides this immuneACCESS table in a form limited to in-frame rearrangements. Some clones are lacking; in checked studies, under half of them reflect an unresolved V gene, and why the rest are absent is not known. The table for this sample lists tens of thousands of clones; 70% to 90% of them were counted only once. The ten largest clones add up to 9.6% of the sample. The sequenced material came from peripheral blood. Every receptor here comes from a middle-aged man with COVID-19, enrolled during active disease.

The J gene is TRBJ2-1, the V gene TRBV24-1, with 8 bases lining up with TRBD2. The V and J ends lost 8 bases and 6 bases, in that order; junction bases with no gene match: 11. CDR3 size: 15 residues. Germline V lookup: CDR1 KGHDR, CDR2 SFDVKD. CDR3: CATMRSGGLPNEQFF. The CDR3 nucleotides are TGTGCCACCATGAGGTCGGGAGGGCTACCCAATGAGCAGTTCTTC.

This clone was detected a few times. CDR3 DNA sequence: TGCGCCAGCAGCCACCCTCTGAACACTGAAGCTTTCTTT. Protein: CASSHPLNTEAFF. The genes are TRBV4-1 and TRBJ1-1; the D is unclear. Trimming cost V 3 bases and J 0 bases, with 5 bases left between them. The V gene's germline CDR1 is MGHRA and CDR2 YSYEKL. This CDR3 comprises 13 residues.

The chain is built from TRBV4-3 and TRBJ2-2; D gene ambiguous. CDR1 is LGHNA and CDR2 is YSLEER in the germline V gene. This CDR3 has 16 residues. Trimming pared 0 bases from V and 2 bases from J, leaving 10 bases between. The CDR3 reads CASSQDIRRNTGELFF. The CDR3, as DNA: TGCGCCAGCAGCCAAGATATTCGCAGAAACACCGGGGAGCTGTTTTTT.

The genes are TRBV15 and TRBJ2-6, with 8 bases matching TRBD1. V dropped 0 bases and J dropped 1; count of bases not matched to a gene: 5. The CDR3 is made up of 18 amino acids. Germline-derived CDR1 and CDR2 are LNHNV and YYDKDF (reference sequence). The CDR3, as DNA: TGTGCCACCAGCAGAGATAAAGGACAGGGTTCTGGGGCCAACGTCCTGACTTTC. It specifies CATSRDKGQGSGANVLTF.

The chain employs TRBV28 and TRBJ2-7, with 7 bases aligning to TRBD1. The CDR3 covers 13 residues. After removal of 6 bases from V and 4 bases from J, the junction contained 6 bases not matched to a gene. Germline V lookup: CDR1 MDHEN, CDR2 SYDVKM. The CDR3 sequence: CASRKGQDYEQYF. The CDR3 DNA reads as TGTGCCAGCAGAAAAGGACAGGATTACGAGCAGTACTTC.

This rearrangement joins TRBV2 to TRBJ2-7; weak D call: TRBD1 (5 bases). This CDR3 comprises 12 residues. CDR1 and CDR2 from the germline V gene are SNHLY and FYNNEI. V was pared by 2 bases and J by 6 bases, with 8 bases between. CDR3 DNA sequence: TGTGCCAGCAGTGAATCAGGGATCGAGCAGTACTTC. It specifies CASSESGIEQYF. The full variable domain, its missing parts supplied by reference TRBV2 and TRBJ2-7, is EPEVTQTPSHQVTQMGQEVILRCVPISNHLYFYWYRQILGQKVEFLVSFYNNEISEKSEIFDDQFSVERPDGSNFTLKIRSTKLEDSAMYFCASSESGIEQYFGPGTRLTVT.

This chain connects TRBV9 to TRBJ1-2; D perhaps matches TRBD1 (6 bases). Trimming removed 4 bases from V and 6 bases from J, with 16 bases in between. CDR3 length: 14 amino acids. Looked up from germline, CDR1 is SGDLS and CDR2 is YYNGEE. In DNA form, the CDR3 reads TGTGCCAGCAGCCAGGGGACACCCAGTAATGGCTACACCTTC. This codes for CASSQGTPSNGYTF.

This chain uses TRBV27 with TRBJ1-5; 7 positions match TRBD1. V shed 2 bases, J shed 7 bases, and the junction held 14 bases outside the gene matches. The germline V gene has CDR1 MNHEY and CDR2 SMNVEV (reference sequence). The CDR3 runs 17 residues. The CDR3: CASSLLLGQINGQPQHF. CDR3 bases: TGTGCCAGCAGTTTACTTTTGGGACAGATTAACGGGCAGCCCCAGCATTTT.

Only one count was recorded for this clone. The chain has TRBV29-1 and TRBJ2-5, with 7 bases that match TRBD2. The CDR3 loop spans 12 amino acids. Looked up from germline, CDR1 is SQVTM and CDR2 is ANQGSEA. V lost 3 bases to trimming and J lost 5 bases; unmatched junction nucleotides: 3. The CDR3 loop is CSVDAGVETQYF. The CDR3 nucleotides are TGCAGCGTTGATGCGGGAGTGGAGACCCAGTACTTC. The full variable domain, its missing parts supplied by reference TRBV29-1 and TRBJ2-5, is SAVISQKPSRDICQRGTSLTIQCQVDSQVTMMFWYRQQPGQSLTLIATANQGSEATYESGFVIDKFPISRPNLTFSTLTVSNMSPEDSSIYLCSVDAGVETQYFGPGTRLLVL.

The rearrangement uses TRBV18 and TRBJ2-2; D gene ambiguous. CDR3 size: 13 residues. Germline CDR1 is KGHSH and CDR2 is LQKENI. V gave up 2 bases and J gave up 2 bases, with 3 bases separating them. CDR3 bases: TGTGCCAGCTCACCAGTAAACACCGGGGAGCTGTTTTTT. It specifies CASSPVNTGELFF.

Turning to this clone: This may be a read error, as it is one base from a much larger clone. The chain carries TRBV9 and TRBJ1-1; 7 positions match TRBD1. The CDR3 has 14 residues. The V gene end was trimmed by 5 bases and the J gene end by 1 base; junction bases not matched to a gene: 5. Germline V gene lookup returns CDR1 SGDLS and CDR2 YYNGEE. CDR3 sequence (DNA): TGTGCCAGCAGGGGGGACAGCAAGAACACTGAAGCTTTCTTT. Amino acids: CASRGDSKNTEAFF. Filled out from reference TRBV9 and TRBJ1-1, the complete variable domain reads DSGVTQTPKHLITATGQRVTLRCSPRSGDLSVYWYQQSLDQGLQFLIQYYNGEERAKGNILERFSAQQFPDLHSELNLSSLELGDSALYFCASRGDSKNTEAFFGQGTRLTVV.

The chain is built from TRBV12-3 or TRBV12-4 and TRBJ1-3; D gene ambiguous. The CDR3 is 13 amino acids. Trimming shortened V by 1 base and J by 7 bases, and 8 bases separated the two germline ends. Written as DNA, the CDR3 is TGTGCCAGCAGTTTAGACTTCGGGAACACCATATATTTT. This translates into CASSLDFGNTIYF.

The rearrangement uses TRBV5-1 and TRBJ2-5; D remains unclear. The ends were cut back, 5 bases at V and 4 bases at J, with 6 bases in the middle. Germline CDR1 and CDR2: SGHRS and YFSETQ. This CDR3 comprises 11 residues. The CDR3 region has the DNA TGCGCCAGCAGTACCGGAGAGACCCAGTACTTC. As protein: CASSTGETQYF.

This clone was found once. This rearrangement joins TRBV6-5 to TRBJ1-5, with unresolved D. The CDR3 length is 14 residues. Germline V gives CDR1 MNHEY, CDR2 SVGAGI. V was cut by 5 bases and J by 1 base, with 9 bases left in between. The CDR3 nucleotides are TGTGCCAGCAGTCCGACACGAAGCAATCAGCCCCAGCATTTT. Translation gives CASSPTRSNQPQHF.

The genes are TRBV7-9 and TRBJ1-3, with 8 bases aligning to TRBD1. The J segment lost 0 bases and the V segment lost 5 bases, leaving 3 bases of the junction unmatched. The length of the CDR3 is 15 residues. The germline gives CDR1 SEHNR, CDR2 FQNEAQ (reference sequence). CDR3 region: CASSDTGGSGNTIYF. CDR3 bases: TGTGCCAGCAGCGATACAGGGGGCTCTGGAAACACCATATATTTT.

The count of this clone is one. The chain has TRBV28 and TRBJ1-1; tentative D call: TRBD1 (6 bases). This CDR3 spans 14 amino acids. V shed 8 bases and J shed 4 bases, with 17 bases lying between them. CDR1 and CDR2 (germline): MDHEN, SYDVKM. The DNA for the CDR3 is TGTGCCAGCGCCCTTTTAGGGGGGGGCACTGAAGCTTTCTTT. Translated: CASALLGGGTEAFF.

V gene TRBV2 combines with J gene TRBJ2-5; D gene unclear. This CDR3 spans 10 amino acids. Between the trimmed V and J ends, which lost 6 bases and 5 bases, there was a span of 4 bases. Germline V gives CDR1 SNHLY, CDR2 FYNNEI. The CDR3 DNA follows: TGTGCCAGCAGGCAGGAGACCCAGTACTTC. This encodes CASRQETQYF.

The chain uses TRBV7-2 and TRBJ2-7; 9 bases match TRBD2. J gave up 3 bases and V 3 bases, and 6 bases lay outside the gene matches. The V gene's germline CDR1 is SGHTA and CDR2 FQGNSA. The CDR3 consists of 15 residues. The CDR3 sequence is CASSLLSGGVYEQYF. DNA for the CDR3: TGTGCCAGCAGCTTGCTTAGCGGGGGAGTCTACGAGCAGTACTTC.

The chain is built from TRBV19 and TRBJ2-1; 14 nucleotides agree with TRBD2. Germline CDR1 and CDR2: LNHDA and SQIVND (reference sequence). This CDR3 is 18 amino acids long. The ends lost 3 bases at V and 4 bases at J; junction bases unmatched: 8. This chain's CDR3 is CASSILPGLAGVYNEQFF. DNA for the CDR3: TGTGCCAGTAGTATCCTCCCGGGACTAGCGGGAGTATACAATGAGCAGTTCTTC.

The V gene is TRBV19, the J gene TRBJ1-2, with D unclear. Trimming took off 1 base at V and 7 bases at J, with 7 bases between the two ends. The CDR3 extends over 12 amino acids. Germline V gene data show CDR1 as LNHDA and CDR2 as SQIVND (reference sequence). The CDR3 sequence: CASSIGGFGYTF. The CDR3 DNA reads as TGTGCCAGTAGTATAGGAGGGTTTGGCTACACCTTC.

V gene TRBV7-2 combines with J gene TRBJ1-6; possible D gene TRBD1, 6 bases. Per germline, CDR1 SGHTA and CDR2 FQGNSA. V dropped 3 bases and J dropped 7 bases, with 10 bases sitting between them. This CDR3 is built from 14 residues. The CDR3 loop reads CASSFAQGNSPLHF. The CDR3 region has the DNA TGTGCCAGCAGCTTCGCTCAGGGGAATTCACCCCTCCACTTT.

V and J are TRBV7-3 and TRBJ1-1; maybe TRBD1 (5 bases). V was trimmed by 2 bases and J by 6 bases, leaving 16 bases between them. Per germline, CDR1 SGHTA and CDR2 FQGTGA. The CDR3 covers 15 residues. The CDR3 sequence: CASSLYGQGQAEAFF. Here the CDR3 DNA reads TGTGCCAGCAGCTTATATGGCCAGGGTCAAGCTGAAGCTTTCTTT.

The chain employs TRBV7-6 and TRBJ2-2; 9 bases fit TRBD1. The CDR3 extends over 15 amino acids. V gave up 4 bases and J gave up 5 bases; unmatched junction bases: 5. Germline CDR1 and CDR2: SGHVS and FNYEAQ. CDR3 sequence reads: CASSSGTGMTGELFF. The CDR3 nucleotides read TGTGCCAGCAGCTCCGGGACAGGGATGACCGGGGAGCTGTTTTTT.

A word on this clone: This specimen includes other DNA sequences encoding the same CDR3. This chain links TRBV5-1 with TRBJ2-3, with 13 bases aligning to TRBD2. The CDR3 is 16 residues long. Germline loops: CDR1 SGHRS, CDR2 YFSETQ. Unmatched junction bases numbered 2, after V lost 4 bases and J lost 0 bases. The CDR3 nucleotides are TGCGCCAGCAGCCTGGGACTAGCGGGAAGCACAGATACGCAGTATTTT. Translation gives CASSLGLAGSTDTQYF.

This rearrangement joins TRBV3-1 (or the pseudogene TRBV3-2) to TRBJ2-2, with 12 bases identical to TRBD1. Germline lookup yields CDR1 LGHDT and CDR2 YNNKEL (reference sequence). Unmatched junction bases numbered 7, after V lost 3 bases and J lost 8 bases. The CDR3 length is 16 residues. The CDR3 spells CASSQGTGGSPGELFF. The DNA for the CDR3 is TGTGCCAGCAGCCAGGGGACAGGGGGCTCACCTGGGGAGCTGTTTTTT.